This entry lists 20 T cell receptor beta chains sequenced from one sample in a study of technical replicates of blood from a handful of donors. Libraries were prepared by immunoSEQ multiplex PCR; TCRdb keeps only in-frame clonotypes and omits some of them. This sample has over 85,000 clones, with 90% to 97% found just once. Specimen: T cells isolated from PBMCs. The receptor set was obtained from a human donor in good health.

The V call is TRBV7-2, the J call TRBJ2-7, with a possible D match to TRBD2 (6 bases). This CDR3 comprises 16 residues. Per germline, CDR1 SGHTA and CDR2 FQGNSA. V lost 0 bases, J lost 0 bases, and 12 bases lay in between. The CDR3 loop reads CASSLAGGYFSYEQYF. The CDR3 coding sequence is TGTGCCAGCAGCTTAGCCGGGGGATATTTCTCCTACGAGCAGTACTTC. The variable domain in full, with the rest retrieved from reference TRBV7-2 and TRBJ2-7, is GAGVSQSPSNKVTEKGKDVELRCDPISGHTALYWYRQSLGQGLEFLIYFQGNSAPDKSGLPSDRFSAERTGGSVSTLTIQRTQQEDSAVYLCASSLAGGYFSYEQYFGPGTRLTVT.

Only one count was recorded for this clone. V usage is TRBV6-5 and J usage is TRBJ2-7; 7 bases align to TRBD2. This CDR3 has 14 amino acids. V was clipped by 2 bases and J by 3 bases; unmatched bases: 4. The germline gives CDR1 MNHEY, CDR2 SVGAGI. The CDR3 bases are TGTGCCAGCAGTTACAAGGGACTATTCTACGAGCAGTACTTC. As protein: CASSYKGLFYEQYF.

The V and J genes are TRBV6-1 and TRBJ1-1; no definite D call. The germline CDR1 and CDR2 sequences are MNHNS and SASEGT. The CDR3 is 15 amino acids. V lost 2 bases to trimming and J lost 3 bases, with 13 bases between them. The CDR3 DNA follows: TGTGCCAGCAGTGAAACGTTGGGAGTGCACACTGAAGCTTTCTTT. Amino acid sequence: CASSETLGVHTEAFF.

The J gene is TRBJ2-7, the V gene TRBV5-1; TRBD1 matches at 7 bases. Germline CDR1 and CDR2: SGHRS and YFSETQ. Losses at the gene ends were 4 bases for V and 3 bases for J; bases not matched to a gene: 7. CDR3 length: 14 amino acids. The CDR3 sequence is CASSQGDINYEQYF. CDR3 DNA sequence: TGCGCCAGCAGCCAGGGGGACATCAACTACGAGCAGTACTTC.

The CDR3 DNA is TGTGCCAGTAGTATCCCCGCGCTAGCGGGGCTCACAGATACGCAGTATTTT. Protein product: CASSIPALAGLTDTQYF. The V gene is TRBV19, the J gene TRBJ2-3, with 9 bases identical to TRBD2. From germline, CDR1 is LNHDA and CDR2 SQIVND (reference sequence). The CDR3 has 17 amino acids. Losses at the gene ends were 3 bases for V and 2 bases for J; bases not matched to a gene: 9.

V is TRBV13 and J is TRBJ2-7; 7 bases match TRBD1. The CDR3 sequence is 13 residues long. Germline V gene lookup returns CDR1 PRHDT and CDR2 FYEKMQ (reference sequence). With 7 bases clipped from V and 3 bases from J, the junction kept 6 bases outside the gene matches. CDR3 coding DNA: TGTGCCAGCACCTTTGCAGGGGGCTACGAGCAGTACTTC. This gives the protein CASTFAGGYEQYF.

The chain uses TRBV5-1 and TRBJ2-5; the match to TRBD1 covers 9 bases. This CDR3 is 17 amino acids long. The germline CDR1 and CDR2 sequences are SGHRS and YFSETQ. V gave up 0 bases and J gave up 5 bases; unmatched junction bases: 11. CDR3 in amino acids: CASSLEGRDRAWETQYF. CDR3 sequence (DNA): TGCGCCAGCAGCTTGGAAGGTCGGGACAGGGCATGGGAGACCCAGTACTTC.

The chain carries TRBV5-1 and TRBJ2-7; maybe TRBD2 (6 bases). Germline V gives CDR1 SGHRS, CDR2 YFSETQ. V dropped 0 bases and J dropped 2 bases, with 18 bases sitting between them. This CDR3 spans 17 amino acids. In DNA form, the CDR3 reads TGCGCCAGCAGCTTGGGGGTACTTGGGACTGTTACCTACGAGCAGTACTTC. Translation gives CASSLGVLGTVTYEQYF.

The sample holds one count of this clone. This chain connects TRBV11-1 to TRBJ1-1; 8 nucleotides agree with TRBD1. CDR3 length: 14 residues. The trim removed 5 bases at V and 10 bases at J, leaving 12 bases unmatched. Germline CDR1 is SGHAT and CDR2 is FQDESV (reference sequence). The DNA for the CDR3 is TGTGCCAGCAGCACAAACTACAGGGGGAACGGAGCTTTCTTT. It yields the protein CASSTNYRGNGAFF.

This chain uses TRBV7-9 with TRBJ2-5; D is possibly TRBD2 (5 bases). Per germline, CDR1 SEHNR and CDR2 FQNEAQ (reference sequence). The CDR3 consists of 18 residues. V lost 1 base, J lost 2 bases, and 20 bases lay in between. CDR3 DNA sequence: TGTGCCAGCAGCTTAGATTGGTCAACACTTGGAGGTCAAGAGACCCAGTACTTC. Its protein is CASSLDWSTLGGQETQYF.

This chain joins TRBV5-1 and TRBJ2-1; 7 bases match TRBD2. The ends lost 1 base at V and 7 bases at J; junction bases unmatched: 5. In germline, CDR1 is SGHRS, CDR2 YFSETQ. The CDR3 length is 14 residues. In DNA form, the CDR3 reads TGCGCCAGCAGCTTGTCGCGGGAGTATAATGAGCAGTTCTTC. It encodes CASSLSREYNEQFF.

This clone was picked up a small number of times. The V gene is TRBV10-3, the J gene TRBJ2-5; D is ambiguous. The V and J ends lost 10 bases and 4 bases respectively, with 16 bases between them. Germline CDR1 is ENHRY and CDR2 is SYGVKD. The CDR3 is made up of 13 amino acids. The CDR3 region has the DNA TGTGCCACCAGAGACTGGAGCCTAGAGACCCAGTACTTC. It codes for CATRDWSLETQYF.

The rearrangement joins TRBV10-1 to TRBJ2-1, with 8 positions matching TRBD2. CDR3 length equals 15 residues. J was trimmed by 5 bases and V by 0 bases; bases with no gene match: 3. From germline, CDR1 is WNHNN and CDR2 SYGVQD (reference sequence). Written as DNA, the CDR3 is TGCGCCAGCAGTGAGTCGCGGGAGGTACACAATGAGCAGTTCTTC. Its translation is CASSESREVHNEQFF.

The V call is TRBV28, the J call TRBJ2-3; D remains ambiguous. Germline loops: CDR1 MDHEN, CDR2 SYDVKM. V shed 5 bases and J shed 2 bases, with 14 bases lying between them. This CDR3 spans 15 amino acids. Here the CDR3 DNA reads TGTGCCAGCAGTCCTTACAGTTTCTCCACAGATACGCAGTATTTT. This gives the protein CASSPYSFSTDTQYF.

V and J are TRBV25-1 and TRBJ1-1; D ambiguous. Germline V gene data show CDR1 as MGHDK and CDR2 as SYGVNS. V dropped 0 bases and J dropped 4 bases, with 6 bases sitting between them. The CDR3 has 13 residues. The CDR3 reads CASSEYPFTEAFF. CDR3 DNA: TGTGCCAGCAGTGAATATCCCTTCACTGAAGCTTTCTTT.

This rearrangement joins TRBV15 to TRBJ1-2; D not resolved. Germline-derived CDR1 and CDR2 are LNHNV and YYDKDF (reference sequence). With 0 bases removed from V and 0 bases from J, the gap between germline ends came to 8 bases. The CDR3 spans 15 residues. The CDR3 here is CATSREGEANYGYTF. As DNA, the CDR3 is TGTGCCACCAGCAGAGAGGGAGAAGCTAACTATGGCTACACCTTC.

The chain recombines TRBV7-3 with TRBJ1-1; TRBD1 might be the D (5 bases). The V and J ends lost 0 bases and 4 bases respectively, with 9 bases between them. The germline CDR1 and CDR2 sequences are SGHTA and FQGTGA. This CDR3 contains 14 residues. This chain's CDR3 is CASSLTLGGTEAFF. The CDR3 nucleotides read TGTGCCAGCAGCTTAACGTTGGGGGGCACTGAAGCTTTCTTT.

This chain connects TRBV28 to TRBJ2-1, with D possibly being TRBD1 (5 bases). The V end lost 3 bases, the J end lost 5 bases, and 17 bases lay between the germline ends. Germline CDR1 reads MDHEN; CDR2 reads SYDVKM. The CDR3 is made up of 16 amino acids. The CDR3 sequence: CASSFWVQGFHNEQFF. The CDR3 DNA reads as TGTGCCAGCAGTTTTTGGGTGCAGGGATTCCACAATGAGCAGTTCTTC. The variable domain in full, with the rest retrieved from reference TRBV28 and TRBJ2-1, is DVKVTQSSRYLVKRTGEKVFLECVQDMDHENMFWYRQDPGLGLRLIYFSYDVKMKEKGDIPEGYSVSREKKERFSLILESASTNQTSMYLCASSFWVQGFHNEQFFGPGTRLTVL.

The V call is TRBV29-1, the J call TRBJ1-1; a possible D gene is TRBD1 (6 bases). The V end lost 4 bases, the J end lost 10 bases, and 13 bases lay between the germline ends. There are 11 residues in the CDR3. Per the germline V gene, CDR1 is SQVTM and CDR2 is ANQGSEA. The CDR3 sequence: CSVVEGVPAFF. CDR3 DNA: TGCAGCGTTGTTGAGGGGGTCCCAGCTTTCTTT.

The V and J genes are TRBV4-1 and TRBJ2-3; TRBD2 matches 8 bases. Per germline, CDR1 MGHRA and CDR2 YSYEKL. This CDR3 contains 15 residues. Trimming at V came to 8 bases and at J to 2 bases, leaving 9 bases not matched to a gene. The CDR3, as DNA: TGCGCCAGCTCGGGGGGGGAGCGGGTCACAGATACGCAGTATTTT. This codes for CASSGGERVTDTQYF.